The source of this T cell receptor beta chain is a study of T cell changes during pregnancy in multiple sclerosis. CDR3 size: 16 residues. CDR1 is MNHEY and CDR2 is SVGAGI in the germline V gene. With 2 bases removed from V and 7 bases from J, the gap between germline ends came to 19 bases. Clones were sequenced by immunoSEQ multiplex PCR, and TCRdb holds only the in-frame ones, with some missing. The repertoire holds 45,000 to 50,000 clones, with approximately 90% as singletons. This chain connects TRBV6-5 to TRBJ2-3; TRBD2 is a possible D gene (6 bases). This TCR was recovered from a female donor in good health, enrolled as a control in a pregnancy study. Sequencing used CD4+ T cells from peripheral blood mononuclear cells, obtained in the second trimester of pregnancy. In DNA, the CDR3 is TGTGCCAGCAGTTACGGCGGGGCAGGGCCTGAAAATACGCAGTATTTT. Translating gives CASSYGGAGPENTQYF.